This passage covers 12 T cell receptor beta chains from one sample sequenced in a study of T cell changes during pregnancy in multiple sclerosis. TCRdb's table, derived via immunoSEQ multiplex PCR, lists solely in-frame clones and lacks some. The repertoire includes fewer than 150,000 clones, 96% of them detected once, and more than 0.4% sits in the top ten. Source: peripheral blood, taken after pregnancy. Receptor source: a female donor with multiple sclerosis, enrolled in a pregnancy study.

The chain uses TRBV19 and TRBJ2-7, with 7 bases matching TRBD1. The CDR3 has 14 residues. V shed 5 bases and J 0 bases; nucleotides not matched to a gene: 4. The V gene's germline CDR1 is LNHDA and CDR2 SQIVND (reference sequence). The CDR3 sequence is CASSLRDSSYEQYF. In nucleotides, the CDR3 is TGTGCCAGTAGTCTAAGGGACAGCTCCTACGAGCAGTACTTC.

The chain joins TRBV7-9 to TRBJ2-3, with 9 bases lining up with TRBD2. Germline CDR1 reads SEHNR; CDR2 reads FQNEAQ (reference sequence). V shed 3 bases and J 2 bases; nucleotides not matched to a gene: 9. This CDR3 region has 17 residues. In DNA form, the CDR3 reads TGTGCCAGCAGCTTTGGTCTAGCGGGGCAAGTCACAGATACGCAGTATTTT. Translating it yields CASSFGLAGQVTDTQYF.

V is TRBV27 and J is TRBJ1-2; D is unclear. The germline V and J ends were trimmed by 2 bases and 2 bases, with 6 bases remaining between them. CDR3 length: 13 amino acids. Germline loops: CDR1 MNHEY, CDR2 SMNVEV (reference sequence). CDR3 sequence reads: CASSLAANYGYTF. CDR3 coding DNA: TGTGCCAGCAGTTTAGCGGCAAACTATGGCTACACCTTC.

V usage is TRBV4-1 and J usage is TRBJ2-2; D uncertain. V was shortened by 0 bases and J by 5 bases, with 16 bases between the two germline ends. Germline V gene data show CDR1 as MGHRA and CDR2 as YSYEKL. The CDR3 has 17 amino acids. The DNA for the CDR3 is TGCGCCAGCAGCCAAGATGGTGCCCAGTCCGGGACCGGGGAGCTGTTTTTT. The encoded protein is CASSQDGAQSGTGELFF.

This chain connects TRBV29-1 to TRBJ2-1; D is unresolved. From germline, CDR1 is SQVTM and CDR2 ANQGSEA. CDR3 length equals 13 residues. Trimming removed 1 base at V and 12 bases at J, with 16 bases between. The chain's CDR3 is CSVEGVPPRGQFF. CDR3 DNA sequence: TGCAGCGTTGAAGGTGTCCCCCCCCGCGGGCAGTTCTTC.

The chain has TRBV19 and TRBJ2-1; TRBD2 is a possible D gene (6 bases). Germline V gives CDR1 LNHDA, CDR2 SQIVND (reference sequence). V lost 4 bases to trimming and J lost 0 bases, with 7 bases between them. The CDR3 spans 14 residues. CDR3 region: CASSKRASYNEQFF. In nucleotides, the CDR3 is TGTGCCAGTAGTAAGCGGGCCTCCTACAATGAGCAGTTCTTC.

The gene calls are TRBV19 and TRBJ1-1; no definite D call. This CDR3 is built from 13 residues. The ends were cut back, 6 bases at V and 8 bases at J, with 16 bases in the middle. Germline CDR1 reads LNHDA; CDR2 reads SQIVND (reference sequence). Here the CDR3 DNA reads TGTGCCAGTAGAAGACGGGAAACCCAGGAAGCTTTCTTT. Its protein is CASRRRETQEAFF.

The J gene is TRBJ2-3, the V gene TRBV29-1; D might be TRBD1 (5 bases). The CDR3 totals 14 residues. Germline V gene sequence: CDR1 SQVTM, CDR2 ANQGSEA. V lost 4 bases to trimming and J lost 0 bases, with 11 bases between them. This CDR3 reads CSVARTTSTDTQYF. The CDR3 DNA reads TGCAGCGTTGCAAGGACAACTAGCACAGATACGCAGTATTTT.

J is TRBJ2-5 and V is TRBV2; D is uncertain. Trimming removed 3 bases from V and 0 bases from J, with 8 bases in between. Germline CDR1 and CDR2: SNHLY and FYNNEI. The CDR3 is made up of 14 amino acids. CDR3 residues: CASSDGENQETQYF. The CDR3 coding sequence is TGTGCCAGCAGTGATGGAGAAAACCAAGAGACCCAGTACTTC.

This rearrangement joins TRBV28 to TRBJ1-1; weak D call: TRBD1 (5 bases). The V end was cut by 8 bases, the J end by 5 bases, with 12 bases between. The germline V gene has CDR1 MDHEN and CDR2 SYDVKM. CDR3 length equals 12 residues. CDR3 residues: CASGQGGTEAFF. The CDR3 DNA sequence: TGTGCCAGCGGGCAGGGAGGAACTGAAGCTTTCTTT.

This clone was recorded many times. The chain uses TRBV4-2 and TRBJ1-1, with D unresolved. Trimming removed 1 base from V and 3 bases from J, with 9 bases in between. The germline gives CDR1 LGHNA, CDR2 YNFKEQ. The CDR3 has 14 residues. The CDR3 DNA follows: TGTGCCAGCAGCCAAGGACCGGCGGACACTGAAGCTTTCTTT. Protein: CASSQGPADTEAFF.

This clone has only a few counts. The chain employs TRBV2 and TRBJ2-7, with D possibly being TRBD1 (5 bases). Trimming left V 1 base short and J 6 bases short, with 10 bases between. CDR1 and CDR2 from the germline V gene are SNHLY and FYNNEI. CDR3 length: 13 residues. The CDR3 loop reads CASSEVTVSEQYF. In DNA form, the CDR3 reads TGTGCCAGCAGTGAAGTGACAGTCTCCGAGCAGTACTTC.